Shown below are 20 T cell receptor beta chains from a single sample sequenced in a study of cytomegalovirus exposure and HLA in healthy donors. The table came from immunoSEQ multiplex PCR; TCRdb's copy has only in-frame clones and leaves some out. The table records tens of thousands of clones, about 94% of them present only once. The material sequenced was PBMCs. These receptors were obtained from a man aged 18 to 30 in good health and CMV-seropositive.

This clone was detected only once. The V call is TRBV7-9, the J call TRBJ2-7; 8 bases align to TRBD1. This CDR3 region has 12 residues. The trim removed 6 bases at V and 4 bases at J, leaving 2 bases unmatched. Germline lookup yields CDR1 SEHNR and CDR2 FQNEAQ (reference sequence). In nucleotides, the CDR3 is TGTGCCAGCAGGGACAGGGAGTACGAGCAGTACTTC. This encodes CASRDREYEQYF.

The rearrangement joins TRBV6-5 to TRBJ1-2; 7 nucleotides agree with TRBD1. V was pared by 6 bases and J by 1 base, with 8 bases of the junction left unmatched. Germline CDR1 reads MNHEY; CDR2 reads SVGAGI. There are 15 residues in the CDR3. The CDR3 loop is CASRPPGTVNYGYTF. The CDR3 region has the DNA TGTGCCAGCAGGCCGCCCGGGACAGTTAACTATGGCTACACCTTC.

The genes are TRBV18 and TRBJ2-2, with TRBD2 as a possible D gene (5 bases). Germline loops: CDR1 KGHSH, CDR2 LQKENI. This CDR3 has 14 residues. Trimming removed 4 bases from V and 5 bases from J, with 11 bases in between. CDR3 sequence: CASSRERRTGELFF. Written as DNA, the CDR3 is TGTGCCAGCTCACGGGAGCGTAGGACCGGGGAGCTGTTTTTT.

The gene calls are TRBV15 and TRBJ2-1; D not resolved. The V gene lost 3 bases and the J gene lost 10 bases, with 10 bases spanning the gap. Per germline, CDR1 LNHNV and CDR2 YYDKDF (reference sequence). This CDR3 has 12 amino acids. The DNA of the CDR3 is TGTGCCACCAGCAGGCCACTACTAGAGCAGTTCTTC. Translation: CATSRPLLEQFF.

V gene TRBV19 combines with J gene TRBJ2-5; TRBD2 aligns across 12 bases. The V gene end was trimmed by 4 bases and the J gene end by 5 bases; junction bases not matched to a gene: 11. Germline assignment: CDR1 LNHDA and CDR2 SQIVND (reference sequence). CDR3 length equals 17 residues. CDR3 residues: CASSRRLAGGIGETQYF. The CDR3 region has the DNA TGTGCCAGTAGTAGGCGGCTAGCGGGAGGGATCGGTGAGACCCAGTACTTC.

A single count supports this clone. The chain couples TRBV5-6 to TRBJ1-2; D not resolved. The germline gives CDR1 SGHDT, CDR2 YYEEEE. The length of the CDR3 is 11 residues. The germline V and J ends were trimmed by 4 bases and 2 bases, with 3 bases remaining between them. As DNA, the CDR3 is TGTGCCAGCAGCCTGAACTATGGCTACACCTTC. Its protein is CASSLNYGYTF.

V usage is TRBV5-1 and J usage is TRBJ2-3; 9 positions agree with TRBD2. V shed 2 bases and J 5 bases; nucleotides not matched to a gene: 12. There are 17 residues in the CDR3. Germline CDR1 reads SGHRS; CDR2 reads YFSETQ. As DNA, the CDR3 is TGCGCCAGCAGCTTCCGGGTAGCGGGGGCCTCGGGAGATACGCAGTATTTT. It yields the protein CASSFRVAGASGDTQYF.

The chain joins TRBV7-9 to TRBJ1-4; D ambiguous. The germline gives CDR1 SEHNR, CDR2 FQNEAQ (reference sequence). The V and J ends lost 1 base and 8 bases respectively, with 17 bases between them. The CDR3 runs to 16 residues. CDR3 DNA: TGTGCCAGCAGCTTAGGGAGGCAGGCTACGATGGAAAAACTGTTTTTT. Translated, it gives CASSLGRQATMEKLFF.

CDR3 nucleotide sequence: TGTGCCAGCAGCAGCTCGGGCCCCTTAGGGGGCACCGGGGAGCTGTTTTTT. It encodes CASSSSGPLGGTGELFF. The chain joins TRBV7-2 to TRBJ2-2, with D perhaps matching TRBD1 (6 bases). V was cut by 5 bases and J by 4 bases, with 20 bases left in between. The CDR3 runs to 17 residues. CDR1 and CDR2 (germline): SGHTA, FQGNSA.

CDR3 sequence: CASSYASGGPVGTQYF. In nucleotides, the CDR3 is TGTGCCAGCAGTTACGCTAGCGGGGGGCCTGTGGGTACGCAGTATTTT. The chain combines TRBV6-5 with TRBJ2-3; TRBD2 agrees at 11 bases. The CDR3 runs to 16 residues. V dropped 2 bases and J dropped 8; count of bases not matched to a gene: 9. Germline V gene lookup returns CDR1 MNHEY and CDR2 SVGAGI.

This chain connects TRBV18 to TRBJ2-3; TRBD2 aligns across 7 bases. This CDR3 spans 14 amino acids. With 4 bases clipped from V and 2 bases from J, the junction kept 3 bases outside the gene matches. From germline, CDR1 is KGHSH and CDR2 LQKENI. The DNA for the CDR3 is TGTGCCAGCTCACGCGGACTAGACACAGATACGCAGTATTTT. Protein sequence: CASSRGLDTDTQYF.

The rearrangement joins TRBV5-1 to TRBJ2-3, with TRBD1 matching 7 bases. With V trimmed by 4 bases and J by 6 bases, 11 bases remained unmatched. Germline V gene data show CDR1 as SGHRS and CDR2 as YFSETQ. The length of the CDR3 is 15 residues. CDR3 in amino acids: CASSPLTYRGDTQYF. The CDR3 DNA sequence: TGCGCCAGCAGCCCACTGACCTACAGGGGTGATACGCAGTATTTT.

The gene calls are TRBV6-4 and TRBJ2-1, with D perhaps matching TRBD2 (5 bases). V was trimmed by 2 bases and J by 9 bases, leaving 14 bases between them. The CDR3 totals 14 residues. In germline, CDR1 is MRHNA, CDR2 SNTAGT. In DNA, the CDR3 is TGTGCCAGCAGTGACGGGGTAGGAAGCGGTGAGCAGTTCTTC. This codes for CASSDGVGSGEQFF.

This chain joins TRBV6-1 and TRBJ2-3; TRBD1 aligns across 9 bases. Looked up from germline, CDR1 is MNHNS and CDR2 is SASEGT. Germline trimming cut 9 bases from V and 1 base from J; bases unmatched to any gene: 8. CDR3 length: 15 amino acids. The CDR3 DNA sequence: TGTGCCAGACGGTCACGGACAGGGGGCACAGATACGCAGTATTTT. Amino acid sequence: CARRSRTGGTDTQYF.

The chain's CDR3 is CASSSRGPPSEAFF. The DNA for the CDR3 is TGTGCCAGTAGTTCCAGGGGGCCCCCGTCTGAAGCTTTCTTT. The chain has TRBV19 and TRBJ1-1, with 8 nucleotides matching TRBD1. The V segment lost 5 bases and the J segment 6 bases; nucleotides outside the gene matches: 8. Germline-derived CDR1 and CDR2 are LNHDA and SQIVND (reference sequence). This CDR3 is built from 14 residues. Using reference TRBV19 and TRBJ1-1 for the parts outside the CDR3, the full variable domain is DGGITQSPKYLFRKEGQNVTLSCEQNLNHDAMYWYRQDPGQGLRLIYYSQIVNDFQKGDIAEGYSVSREKKESFPLTVTSAQKNPTAFYLCASSSRGPPSEAFFGQGTRLTVV.

The chain joins TRBV9 to TRBJ2-1; TRBD2 aligns across 8 bases. The ends lost 8 bases at V and 2 bases at J; junction bases unmatched: 9. Germline V CDR1 and CDR2: SGDLS, YYNGEE. CDR3 length: 15 amino acids. The CDR3, as DNA: TGTGCCAGTGGGAGCGGGAGTAACACCTACAATGAGCAGTTCTTC. This sequence encodes CASGSGSNTYNEQFF.

The chain uses TRBV7-9 and TRBJ2-3; 10 nucleotides align to TRBD2. Germline CDR1 reads SEHNR; CDR2 reads FQNEAQ (reference sequence). The CDR3 length is 16 residues. V trimming: 2 bases; J trimming: 4 bases; junction bases outside the gene matches: 6. The CDR3 nucleotides read TGTGCCAGCAGCTTAAGGAGCGGGGGGGTCTCAGATACGCAGTATTTT. The encoded protein is CASSLRSGGVSDTQYF.

This chain connects TRBV7-2 to TRBJ2-1; 9 nucleotides align to TRBD2. Germline CDR1 is SGHTA and CDR2 is FQGNSA. V was clipped by 3 bases and J by 3 bases; unmatched bases: 9. The CDR3 is 17 residues long. The CDR3 nucleotides read TGTGCCAGCAGCTTCCTTTCTAGCGGGGCGATCTACAATGAGCAGTTCTTC. Translating it yields CASSFLSSGAIYNEQFF.

The chain recombines TRBV7-8 with TRBJ1-1, with 8 bases that match TRBD1. Germline-derived CDR1 and CDR2 are SGHVS and FQNEAQ. The CDR3 contains 15 residues. V was clipped by 3 bases and J by 1 base; unmatched bases: 4. The CDR3 here is CASSLQGAGNTEAFF. For the CDR3, the DNA is TGTGCCAGCAGCTTGCAGGGGGCCGGGAACACTGAAGCTTTCTTT.

The chain combines TRBV30 with TRBJ1-3; 8 bases fit TRBD1. This CDR3 has 17 residues. V trimming: 2 bases; J trimming: 0 bases; junction bases outside the gene matches: 9. Germline CDR1 reads GTSNPN; CDR2 reads SVGIG (reference sequence). The CDR3 region is CAWSRRTGPSSGNTIYF. The CDR3 DNA reads as TGTGCCTGGAGTAGGCGGACAGGGCCCAGCTCTGGAAACACCATATATTTT.